The 13 T cell receptor beta chains listed next were all sequenced from one sample in a study of CD8 T cells in Susac syndrome. Random hexamers served to reverse transcribe roughly 0.45 to 1 ug RNA. TCRdb recomputed calls from the immunoSEQ multiplex PCR reads with MiXCR, one row per CDR3 protein. Of 150,000 to 200,000 distinct CDR3 sequences listed, roughly 95% are singletons. Specimen: CD4+ T cells from PBMCs. The receptors originated from a human donor in good health.

The chain uses TRBV6-2 or TRBV6-3 and TRBJ2-7, with a weak D call TRBD1 (6 bases). The V gene's germline CDR1 is MNHEY and CDR2 SVGEGT. Deletions cut 4 bases from V and 1 base from J, with 11 bases between. The CDR3 length is 14 residues. The DNA for the CDR3 is TGTGCCAGCAGTTCCGGGACACGGTCCTACGAGCAGTACTTC. Its translation is CASSSGTRSYEQYF.

The chain has TRBV5-1 and TRBJ2-1; D may be TRBD2 (6 bases). The V gene lost 3 bases and the J gene lost 8 bases, with 12 bases spanning the gap. Germline-derived CDR1 and CDR2 are SGHRS and YFSETQ. The CDR3 is made up of 13 amino acids. The CDR3 spells CASSSRPGDEQFF. CDR3 coding DNA: TGCGCCAGCAGCTCTAGGCCGGGGGATGAGCAGTTCTTC. The full variable domain, completed using reference TRBV5-1 and TRBJ2-1, is KAGVTQTPRYLIKTRGQQVTLSCSPISGHRSVSWYQQTPGQGLQFLFEYFSETQRNKGNFPGRFSGRQFSNSRSEMNVSTLELGDSALYLCASSSRPGDEQFFGPGTRLTVL.

The V call is TRBV29-1, the J call TRBJ2-7; TRBD2 aligns across 13 bases. Losses at the gene ends were 4 bases for V and 6 bases for J; bases not matched to a gene: 6. The CDR3 consists of 14 residues. CDR1 and CDR2 from the germline V gene are SQVTM and ANQGSEA. In DNA, the CDR3 is TGCAGCGTTGTAATAGGACTAGCGGGAGCCGAGCAGTACTTC. Translating gives CSVVIGLAGAEQYF.

The chain links TRBV7-2 to TRBJ1-2; possible D gene TRBD1, 5 bases. The CDR3 loop spans 16 amino acids. Germline-derived CDR1 and CDR2 are SGHTA and FQGNSA. V dropped 5 bases and J dropped 1 base, with 17 bases sitting between them. CDR3 loop: CASSHSWGVVNYGYTF. The CDR3 DNA sequence: TGTGCCAGCAGCCATTCTTGGGGGGTCGTTAACTATGGCTACACCTTC.

This chain uses TRBV30 with TRBJ1-3, with TRBD1 matching over 8 bases. J gave up 0 bases and V 7 bases, and 5 bases lay outside the gene matches. This CDR3 has 14 residues. Germline CDR1 is GTSNPN and CDR2 is SVGIG (reference sequence). This CDR3 reads CASGQGSSGNTIYF. CDR3 coding DNA: TGTGCCTCCGGACAGGGTTCCTCTGGAAACACCATATATTTT.

The gene calls are TRBV19 and TRBJ2-2; the match to TRBD1 covers 8 bases. The CDR3 loop spans 15 amino acids. With 7 bases clipped from V and 1 base from J, the junction kept 5 bases outside the gene matches. Germline CDR1 and CDR2: LNHDA and SQIVND (reference sequence). CDR3 protein: CASNAGTGNTGELFF. The CDR3 DNA reads as TGTGCCAGTAATGCTGGGACAGGGAACACCGGGGAGCTGTTTTTT.

This clonotype was counted once. The chain combines TRBV5-1 with TRBJ1-5; 7 positions match TRBD1. The V segment lost 2 bases and the J segment 6 bases; nucleotides outside the gene matches: 2. The CDR3 runs to 13 residues. The germline CDR1 and CDR2 sequences are SGHRS and YFSETQ. CDR3 sequence reads: CASSLTGVQPQHF. Here the CDR3 DNA reads TGCGCCAGCAGCTTAACAGGGGTTCAGCCCCAGCATTTT.

The genes are TRBV6-2 or TRBV6-3 and TRBJ2-5; D unresolved. CDR1 and CDR2 from the germline V gene are MNHEY and SVGEGT. Between the trimmed V and J ends, which lost 5 bases and 5 bases, there was a span of 9 bases. The CDR3 covers 12 residues. The CDR3 nucleotides are TGTGCCAGCAGTACGGGTGGTGAGACCCAGTACTTC. Protein product: CASSTGGETQYF.

The chain combines TRBV5-6 with TRBJ2-5; possibly TRBD2 for D (5 bases). Per germline, CDR1 SGHDT and CDR2 YYEEEE. The CDR3 covers 13 residues. V lost 7 bases, J lost 5 bases, and 15 bases lay in between. DNA of the CDR3: TGTGCCAGCTTACCCGAGGGCGAGGAGACCCAGTACTTC. This translates into CASLPEGEETQYF.

The chain combines TRBV6-5 with TRBJ1-5; 12 bases are shared with TRBD1. Germline V gene data show CDR1 as MNHEY and CDR2 as SVGAGI. This CDR3 region has 14 residues. The junction had 3 bases not matched to a gene; V was cut back by 6 bases and J by 6 bases. In DNA, the CDR3 is TGTGCCAGCAGGGGACAGGGGGCTCGTCAGCCCCAGCATTTT. Amino acids: CASRGQGARQPQHF.

This chain links TRBV5-1 with TRBJ2-1; D is ambiguous. Deletions cut 0 bases from V and 4 bases from J, with 11 bases between. The CDR3 runs 15 residues. The germline CDR1 and CDR2 sequences are SGHRS and YFSETQ. In DNA, the CDR3 is TGCGCCAGCAGCTTGGTCGGTGGAGTTTACAATGAGCAGTTCTTC. The encoded protein is CASSLVGGVYNEQFF.

V and J are TRBV28 and TRBJ2-1; the D gene could be TRBD1 or TRBD2 (5 bases each). V was cut by 8 bases and J by 2 bases, with 13 bases left in between. CDR1 and CDR2 (germline): MDHEN, SYDVKM. This CDR3 comprises 14 residues. This CDR3 reads CASDERGPYNEQFF. The CDR3 region has the DNA TGTGCCAGCGACGAGAGGGGCCCCTACAATGAGCAGTTCTTC.

The J gene is TRBJ2-7, the V gene TRBV20-1; D gene unclear. V lost 6 bases, J lost 3 bases, and 9 bases lay in between. This CDR3 is built from 11 residues. Germline CDR1 reads DFQATT; CDR2 reads SNEGSKA (reference sequence). The CDR3 nucleotides read TGCAGTGCCCCGTTGGGCTACGAGCAGTACTTC. Amino acids: CSAPLGYEQYF.